Detailed here is one T cell receptor (beta chain). The antigen is undetermined. A read error may be the cause here, since a much bigger clone is one base away. Study results and caveats: In terms of TCR gene usage, tumor memory CD4+ T cells clustered together with blood and lymph node memory CD4+ cells, as well as with lymph node naive CD4+ cells. The larger-cohort validation was restricted to a single TCR beta V-J rearrangement rather than whole repertoires. Greatest tumor Treg TCR overlap was with tumor naive CD4+ cells.

After constant-region reverse-primer amplification, full-length variable regions underwent semi-nested PCR with Nested Universal Primer A. TCRdb ran MiXCR on the 5' RACE reads and lists one entry per CDR3 protein. The profile covers around 44,000 distinct CDR3 sequences, with 25% to 35% appearing a single time and just over 4% taken by the ten largest. Germline V gene data show CDR1 as SQVTM and CDR2 as ANQGSEA. This CDR3 has 11 residues. The sequenced material came from tumor-infiltrating memory CD4+ T cells sorted from the breast tumor. Specified subset: memory CD4+ T cells, CD4+CD45RO+CD25-. This TCR was recovered from a female donor with breast cancer. The chain employs TRBV29-1 and TRBJ1-4; D not certain. The CDR3 nucleotides read TGCAGCGTTGCAACTAATGAAGAACTGTTTTTT. Its protein product is CSVATNEELFF.